The sequence of this T cell receptor (beta chain) was determined in a study of regulatory T cells in long-lasting Graves disease. Study results and caveats: Between persistent patients, fewer than 3,500 public clonotypes were shared, exceeding the approximately 900 shared between new patients.

Turning to this clonotype: Antigen: not known. A read error is possible here, since a much larger clone lies one base away.

Investigators prepared the TCR beta libraries by applying iRepertoire HTBI primers and Arm-PCR of CDR3 regions. One entry per CDR3 protein, called by TCRdb with MiXCR from the multiplex PCR reads. The profile shows a few hundred thousand distinct CDR3 sequences, 12% to 15% of them singletons. Time point indicated: newly diagnosed GD, antithyroid drugs for less than 3 months. PBMCs provided the RNA from which the TCR library was made. This sample also appeared in a second study, on T cells in Graves' hyperthyroidism and ophthalmopathy. This second study notes: The TCR CDR3 first-round RT-PCR relied on the HTBI primer set.

The clonotype originates from a woman aged 50 to 65 with Graves disease. The sequenced sample was peripheral blood mononuclear cells (PBMCs), obtained at new diagnosis, from a patient treated with antithyroid drugs.

As DNA, the CDR3 is TGTGCCAGCAGTAAAGGACAGAGCCAAGAGACCCAGTACTTC. Its translation: CASSKGQSQETQYF. This chain joins TRBV11-2 and TRBJ2-1, with D perhaps TRBD1 (6 bases). The assigned J gene may be wrong: the sequence end matches TRBJ2-5 better. The CDR3 runs 14 residues. Germline CDR1 is SGHAT and CDR2 is FQNNGV.